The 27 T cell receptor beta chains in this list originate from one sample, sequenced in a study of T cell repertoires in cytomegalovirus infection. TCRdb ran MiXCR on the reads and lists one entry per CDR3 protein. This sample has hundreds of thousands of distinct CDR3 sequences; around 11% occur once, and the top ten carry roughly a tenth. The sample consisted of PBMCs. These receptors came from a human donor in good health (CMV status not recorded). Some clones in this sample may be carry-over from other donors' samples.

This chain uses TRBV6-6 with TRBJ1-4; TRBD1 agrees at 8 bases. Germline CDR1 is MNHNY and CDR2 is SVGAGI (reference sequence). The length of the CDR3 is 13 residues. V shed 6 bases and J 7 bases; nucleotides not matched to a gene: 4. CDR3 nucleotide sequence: TGTGCCAGCAGCGGCACAGGGGGTGAAAAACTGTTTTTT. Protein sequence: CASSGTGGEKLFF.

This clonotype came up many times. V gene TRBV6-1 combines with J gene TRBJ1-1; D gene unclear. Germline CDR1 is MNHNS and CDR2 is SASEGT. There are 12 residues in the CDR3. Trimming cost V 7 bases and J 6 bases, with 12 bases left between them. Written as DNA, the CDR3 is TGTGCCAGCACCCGACCGGGGTCTGAAGCTTTCTTT. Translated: CASTRPGSEAFF.

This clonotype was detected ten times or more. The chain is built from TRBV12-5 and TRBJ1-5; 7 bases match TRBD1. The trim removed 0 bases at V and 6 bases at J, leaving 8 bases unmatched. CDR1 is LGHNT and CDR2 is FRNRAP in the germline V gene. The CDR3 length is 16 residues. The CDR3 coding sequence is TGTGCTAGTGGTTTGGTAAGAGAAGGGGGCGGTCAGCCCCAGCATTTT. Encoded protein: CASGLVREGGGQPQHF.

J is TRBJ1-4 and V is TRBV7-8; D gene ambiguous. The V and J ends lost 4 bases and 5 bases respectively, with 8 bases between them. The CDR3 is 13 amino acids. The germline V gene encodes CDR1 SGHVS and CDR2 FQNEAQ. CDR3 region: CASSWRENEKLFF. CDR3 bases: TGTGCCAGCAGCTGGAGGGAGAATGAAAAACTGTTTTTT. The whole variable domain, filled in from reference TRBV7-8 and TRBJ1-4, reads GAGVSQSPRYKVAKRGQDVALRCDPISGHVSLFWYQQALGQGPEFLTYFQNEAQLDKSGLPSDRFFAERPEGSVSTLKIQRTQQEDSAVYLCASSWRENEKLFFGSGTQLSVL.

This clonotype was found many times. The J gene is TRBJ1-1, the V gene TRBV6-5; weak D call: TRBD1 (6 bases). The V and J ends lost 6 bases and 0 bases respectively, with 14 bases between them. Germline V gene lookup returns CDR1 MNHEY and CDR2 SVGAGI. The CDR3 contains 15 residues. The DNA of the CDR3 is TGTGCCAGCAGGGCGGGGGCAGGGATGAACACTGAAGCTTTCTTT. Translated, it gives CASRAGAGMNTEAFF.

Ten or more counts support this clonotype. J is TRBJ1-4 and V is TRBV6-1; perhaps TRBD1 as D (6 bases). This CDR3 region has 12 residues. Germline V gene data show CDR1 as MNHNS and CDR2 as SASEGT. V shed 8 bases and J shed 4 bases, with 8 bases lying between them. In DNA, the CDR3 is TGTGCCAGCGGACAGTATAATGAAAAACTGTTTTTT. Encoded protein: CASGQYNEKLFF.

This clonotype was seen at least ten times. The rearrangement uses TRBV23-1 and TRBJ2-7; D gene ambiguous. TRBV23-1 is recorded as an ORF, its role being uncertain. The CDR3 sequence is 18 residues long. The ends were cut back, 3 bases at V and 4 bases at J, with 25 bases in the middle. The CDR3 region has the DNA TGCGCCAGCAGTCATCCTTGGACCAGCGACGCTCCCTTTTACGAGCAGTACTTC. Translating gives CASSHPWTSDAPFYEQYF.

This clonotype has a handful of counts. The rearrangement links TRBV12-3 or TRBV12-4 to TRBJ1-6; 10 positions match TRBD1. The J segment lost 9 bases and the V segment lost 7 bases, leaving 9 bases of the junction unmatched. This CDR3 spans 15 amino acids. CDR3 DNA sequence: TGTGCCAGCATTATCGGGACAGGGGACGGTTCACCCCTCCACTTT. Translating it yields CASIIGTGDGSPLHF.

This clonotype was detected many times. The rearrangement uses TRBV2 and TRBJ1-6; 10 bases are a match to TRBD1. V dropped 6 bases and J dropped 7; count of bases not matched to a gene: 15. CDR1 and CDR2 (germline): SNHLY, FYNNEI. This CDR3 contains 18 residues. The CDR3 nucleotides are TGTGCCAGCAGAATCCGGGACAGGGGTTTGGGCCACAATTCACCCCTCCACTTT. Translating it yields CASRIRDRGLGHNSPLHF.

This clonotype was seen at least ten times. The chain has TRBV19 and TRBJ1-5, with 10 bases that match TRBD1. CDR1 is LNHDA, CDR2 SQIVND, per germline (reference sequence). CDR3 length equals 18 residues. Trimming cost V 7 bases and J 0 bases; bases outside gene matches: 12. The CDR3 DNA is TGTGCCAGTAATCCGGGACAGGGGTTGGAAAATAGCAATCAGCCCCAGCATTTT. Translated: CASNPGQGLENSNQPQHF.

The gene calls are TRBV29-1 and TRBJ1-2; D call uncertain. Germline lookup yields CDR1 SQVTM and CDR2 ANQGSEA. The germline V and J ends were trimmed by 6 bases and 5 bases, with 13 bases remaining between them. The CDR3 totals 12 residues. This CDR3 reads CSVGSGGYGYTF. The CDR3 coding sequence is TGCAGCGTGGGATCGGGTGGGTATGGCTACACCTTC.

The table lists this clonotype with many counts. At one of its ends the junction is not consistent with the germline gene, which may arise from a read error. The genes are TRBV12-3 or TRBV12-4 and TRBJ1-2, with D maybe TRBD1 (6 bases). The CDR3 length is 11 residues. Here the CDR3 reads CASSLGDKASF. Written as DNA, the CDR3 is TGTGCCAGCAGTTTAGGGGACAAGGCTTCCTTC.

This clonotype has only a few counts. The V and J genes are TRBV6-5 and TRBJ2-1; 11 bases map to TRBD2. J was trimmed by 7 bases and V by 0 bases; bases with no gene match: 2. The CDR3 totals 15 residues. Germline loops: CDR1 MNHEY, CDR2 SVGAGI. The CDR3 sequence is CASSYSTSGSNEQFF. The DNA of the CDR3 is TGTGCCAGCAGTTACTCTACTAGCGGGAGTAATGAGCAGTTCTTC.

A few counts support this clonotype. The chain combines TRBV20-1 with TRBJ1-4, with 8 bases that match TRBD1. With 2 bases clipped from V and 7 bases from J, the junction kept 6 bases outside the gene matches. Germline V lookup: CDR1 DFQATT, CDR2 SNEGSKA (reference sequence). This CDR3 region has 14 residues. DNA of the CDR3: TGCAGTGCTAGACTTGGACAGGGCCCTGAAAAACTGTTTTTT. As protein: CSARLGQGPEKLFF.

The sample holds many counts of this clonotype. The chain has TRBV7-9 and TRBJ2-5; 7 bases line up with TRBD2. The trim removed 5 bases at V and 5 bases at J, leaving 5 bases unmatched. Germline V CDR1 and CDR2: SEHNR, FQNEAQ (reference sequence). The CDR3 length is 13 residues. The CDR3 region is CASSRPGGETQYF. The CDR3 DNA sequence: TGTGCCAGCAGCCGACCCGGGGGGGAGACCCAGTACTTC.

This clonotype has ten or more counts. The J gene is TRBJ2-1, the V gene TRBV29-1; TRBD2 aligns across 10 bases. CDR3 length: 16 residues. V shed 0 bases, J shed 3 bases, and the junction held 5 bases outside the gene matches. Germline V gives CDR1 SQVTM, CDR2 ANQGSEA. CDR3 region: CSVEDLASGSYNEQFF. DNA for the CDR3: TGCAGCGTTGAAGATCTAGCTAGCGGGAGCTACAATGAGCAGTTCTTC.

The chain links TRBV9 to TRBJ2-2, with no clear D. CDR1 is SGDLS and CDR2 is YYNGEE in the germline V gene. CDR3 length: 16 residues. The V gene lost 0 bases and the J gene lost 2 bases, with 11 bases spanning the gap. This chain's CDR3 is CASSVEAGSNTGELFF. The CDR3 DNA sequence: TGTGCCAGCAGCGTAGAGGCCGGTAGCAACACCGGGGAGCTGTTTTTT.

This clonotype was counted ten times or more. CDR3 sequence: CASSSRVGEQYF. CDR3 DNA: TGTGCCAGCAGCTCGCGAGTCGGGGAGCAGTACTTC. The chain has TRBV7-8 and TRBJ2-7; no firm D call. The CDR3 sequence is 12 residues long. The germline V and J ends were trimmed by 4 bases and 7 bases, with 11 bases remaining between them. Germline V gives CDR1 SGHVS, CDR2 FQNEAQ.

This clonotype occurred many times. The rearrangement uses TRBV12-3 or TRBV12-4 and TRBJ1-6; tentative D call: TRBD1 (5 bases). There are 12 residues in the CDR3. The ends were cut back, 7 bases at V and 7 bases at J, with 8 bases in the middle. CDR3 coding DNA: TGTGCCAGCACCCGGGGGAATTCACCCCTCCACTTT. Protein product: CASTRGNSPLHF.

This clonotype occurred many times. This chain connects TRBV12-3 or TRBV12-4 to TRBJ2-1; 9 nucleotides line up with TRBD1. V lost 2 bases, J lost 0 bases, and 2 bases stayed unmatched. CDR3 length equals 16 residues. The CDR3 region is CASSLNRGLSYNEQFF. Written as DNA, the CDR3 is TGTGCCAGCAGTTTAAACAGGGGGCTCTCCTACAATGAGCAGTTCTTC.

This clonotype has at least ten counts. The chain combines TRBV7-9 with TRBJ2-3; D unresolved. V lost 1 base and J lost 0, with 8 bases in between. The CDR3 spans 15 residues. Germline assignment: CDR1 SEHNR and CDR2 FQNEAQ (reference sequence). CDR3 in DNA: TGTGCCAGCAGCTTAGATACGTCGAGCACAGATACGCAGTATTTT. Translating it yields CASSLDTSSTDTQYF.

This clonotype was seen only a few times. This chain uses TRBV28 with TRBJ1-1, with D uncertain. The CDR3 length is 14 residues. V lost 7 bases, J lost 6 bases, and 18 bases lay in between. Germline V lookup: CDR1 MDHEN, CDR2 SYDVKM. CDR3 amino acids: CASIPYRTGAEAFF. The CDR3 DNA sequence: TGTGCCAGCATTCCGTATAGAACCGGGGCTGAAGCTTTCTTT.

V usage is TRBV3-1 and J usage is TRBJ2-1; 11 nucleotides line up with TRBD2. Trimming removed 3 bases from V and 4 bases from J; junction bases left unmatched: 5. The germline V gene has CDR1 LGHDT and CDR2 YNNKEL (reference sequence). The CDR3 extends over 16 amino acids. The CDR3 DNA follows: TGTGCCAGCAGCCACACCGGGACTAGCGGATACAATGAGCAGTTCTTC. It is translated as CASSHTGTSGYNEQFF.

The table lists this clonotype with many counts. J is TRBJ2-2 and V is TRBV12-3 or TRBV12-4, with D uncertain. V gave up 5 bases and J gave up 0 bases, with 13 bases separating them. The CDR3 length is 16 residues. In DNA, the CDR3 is TGTGCCAGCAGTACGGACGGAGAGACGAACACCGGGGAGCTGTTTTTT. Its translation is CASSTDGETNTGELFF.

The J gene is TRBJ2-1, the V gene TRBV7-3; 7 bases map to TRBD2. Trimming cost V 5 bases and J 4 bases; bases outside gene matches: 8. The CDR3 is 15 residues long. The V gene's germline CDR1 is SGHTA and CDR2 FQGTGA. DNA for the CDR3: TGTGCCAGCAGCAACGGGCTAGCGGTATACAATGAGCAGTTCTTC. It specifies CASSNGLAVYNEQFF.

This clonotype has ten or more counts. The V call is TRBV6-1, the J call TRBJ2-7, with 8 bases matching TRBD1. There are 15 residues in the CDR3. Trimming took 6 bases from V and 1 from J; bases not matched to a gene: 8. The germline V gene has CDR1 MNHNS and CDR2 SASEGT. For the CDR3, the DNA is TGTGCCAGCAGATACGACAGGGGCGAATCCTACGAGCAGTACTTC. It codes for CASRYDRGESYEQYF.

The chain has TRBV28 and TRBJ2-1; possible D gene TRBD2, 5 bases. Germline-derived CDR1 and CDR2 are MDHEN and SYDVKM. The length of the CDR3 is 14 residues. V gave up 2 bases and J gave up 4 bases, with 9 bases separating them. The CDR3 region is CASSLTEGYNEQFF. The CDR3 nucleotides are TGTGCCAGCAGTTTAACAGAGGGTTACAATGAGCAGTTCTTC.